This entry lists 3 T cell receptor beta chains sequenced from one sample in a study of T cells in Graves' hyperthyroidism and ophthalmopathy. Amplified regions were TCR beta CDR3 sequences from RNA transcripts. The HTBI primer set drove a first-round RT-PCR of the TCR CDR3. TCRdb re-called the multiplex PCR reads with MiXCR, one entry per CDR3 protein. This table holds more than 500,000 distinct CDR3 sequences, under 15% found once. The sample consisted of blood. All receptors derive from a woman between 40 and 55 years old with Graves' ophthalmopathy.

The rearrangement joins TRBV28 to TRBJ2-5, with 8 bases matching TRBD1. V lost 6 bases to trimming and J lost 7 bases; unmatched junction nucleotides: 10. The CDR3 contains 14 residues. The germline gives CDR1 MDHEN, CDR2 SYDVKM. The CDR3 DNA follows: TGTGCCAGCAGGCCGGGACAGGCTAAAGGGACCCAGTACTTC. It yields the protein CASRPGQAKGTQYF. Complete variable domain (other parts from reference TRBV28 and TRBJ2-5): DVKVTQSSRYLVKRTGEKVFLECVQDMDHENMFWYRQDPGLGLRLIYFSYDVKMKEKGDIPEGYSVSREKKERFSLILESASTNQTSMYLCASRPGQAKGTQYFGPGTRLLVL.

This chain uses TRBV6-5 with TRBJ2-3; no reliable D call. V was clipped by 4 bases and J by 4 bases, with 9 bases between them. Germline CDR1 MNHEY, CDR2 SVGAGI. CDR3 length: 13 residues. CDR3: CASSFLEADTQYF. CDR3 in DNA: TGTGCCAGCAGTTTTCTAGAAGCAGATACGCAGTATTTT.

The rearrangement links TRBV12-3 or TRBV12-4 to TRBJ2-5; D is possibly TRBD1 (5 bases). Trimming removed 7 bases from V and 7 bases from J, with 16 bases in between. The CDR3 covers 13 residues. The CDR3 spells CASTLHERGTQYF. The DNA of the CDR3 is TGTGCCAGCACCCTACACGAAAGGGGGACCCAGTACTTC.